What follows are 28 T cell receptor beta chains derived from one specimen sequenced in a study of T-cell reconstitution after alpha-beta-depleted transplantation in children. A library of TCRbeta sequences, prepared with unique molecular identifiers, was generated. One entry per CDR3 protein results from TCRdb running MiXCR on the PCR reads. The data show fewer than 500,000 distinct CDR3 sequences, 43% seen once. The sample here was PBMCs, taken before TCRalphabeta/CD19-depleted stem cell transplant. All receptors come from a girl aged 2-10 years with aplastic anemia, due to receive a stem cell transplant.

In its sample, this clonotype was seen many times. The rearrangement joins TRBV28 to TRBJ2-3; 15 bases fit TRBD2. Losses at the gene ends were 9 bases for V and 1 base for J; bases not matched to a gene: 11. Germline CDR1 is MDHEN and CDR2 is SYDVKM. The CDR3 has 18 amino acids. The CDR3 reads CASSPGTSGRQGTDTQYF. The CDR3 nucleotides are TGTGCCAGTTCCCCCGGGACTAGCGGGAGGCAAGGCACAGATACGCAGTATTTT.

The V and J genes are TRBV29-1 and TRBJ2-1, with D possibly being TRBD2 (6 bases). Germline V CDR1 and CDR2: SQVTM, ANQGSEA. The V gene lost 7 bases and the J gene lost 5 bases, with 12 bases spanning the gap. The CDR3 runs to 12 residues. This CDR3 is CSARLGDNEQFF. The CDR3 region has the DNA TGCAGCGCTCGACTAGGGGACAATGAGCAGTTCTTC.

The chain combines TRBV10-3 with TRBJ1-1; D is unclear. Per the germline V gene, CDR1 is ENHRY and CDR2 is SYGVKD. V lost 6 bases and J 4 bases, leaving 12 bases between the germline ends. This CDR3 region has 13 residues. The CDR3 loop reads CAIRAEPSTEAFF. For the CDR3, the DNA is TGTGCCATCAGGGCTGAACCGAGCACTGAAGCTTTCTTT.

This clonotype was observed many times. This chain links TRBV25-1 with TRBJ2-5; 8 bases are a match to TRBD1. The CDR3 spans 14 residues. CDR1 and CDR2 from the germline V gene are MGHDK and SYGVNS. Trimming at V came to 2 bases and at J to 6 bases, leaving 5 bases not matched to a gene. CDR3: CASSEDRGFKTQYF. For the CDR3, the DNA is TGTGCCAGCAGTGAAGACAGGGGATTCAAGACCCAGTACTTC.

This clonotype has more than one count but fewer than ten. The chain couples TRBV20-1 to TRBJ2-1, with 12 bases matching TRBD2. J gave up 7 bases and V 1 base, and 5 bases lay outside the gene matches. Germline V CDR1 and CDR2: DFQATT, SNEGSKA (reference sequence). This CDR3 has 15 amino acids. The DNA of the CDR3 is TGCAGTGCTAGAGGCCTAGCGGGGGGGCATAATGAGCAGTTCTTC. It specifies CSARGLAGGHNEQFF.

In this sample, this clonotype turned up many times. The chain carries TRBV5-1 and TRBJ2-7; D is undetermined. Looked up from germline, CDR1 is SGHRS and CDR2 is YFSETQ. With 1 base removed from V and 1 base from J, the gap between germline ends came to 9 bases. The CDR3 covers 14 residues. The CDR3 sequence is CASSLWTDSYEQYF. DNA of the CDR3: TGCGCCAGCAGCTTGTGGACGGATTCCTACGAGCAGTACTTC.

The CDR3 bases are TGTGCCAGCAGCTTCGCGGGGGGGCCGACGACAGATACGCAGTATTTT. Amino acids: CASSFAGGPTTDTQYF. The V gene is TRBV7-2, the J gene TRBJ2-3, with TRBD2 matching 9 bases. V was pared by 3 bases and J by 3 bases, with 7 bases of the junction left unmatched. CDR1 is SGHTA and CDR2 is FQGNSA in the germline V gene. This CDR3 is 16 amino acids long.

This clonotype has a handful of counts. The chain has TRBV5-1 and TRBJ1-2; D unclear. Trimming took off 3 bases at V and 9 bases at J, with 18 bases between the two ends. The CDR3 extends over 14 amino acids. CDR1 is SGHRS and CDR2 is YFSETQ in the germline V gene. The CDR3 reads CASSSRPPDVRYTF. Here the CDR3 DNA reads TGCGCCAGCAGCTCGCGTCCCCCAGATGTTCGCTACACCTTC.

This clonotype was detected a few times. The chain recombines TRBV7-9 with TRBJ2-7; 7 bases agree with TRBD1. The CDR3 is made up of 15 amino acids. The V segment lost 5 bases and the J segment 2 bases; nucleotides outside the gene matches: 9. Germline V gene data show CDR1 as SEHNR and CDR2 as FQNEAQ (reference sequence). CDR3 nucleotides: TGTGCCAGCAGCGACGCAGAGGGGGCCCCCTACGAGCAGTACTTC. Residues: CASSDAEGAPYEQYF.

This clonotype was counted between two and nine times. V and J are TRBV18 and TRBJ1-1; no definite D call. CDR1 is KGHSH and CDR2 is LQKENI in the germline V gene. Trimming left V 2 bases short and J 0 bases short, with 7 bases between. The CDR3 has 14 amino acids. The CDR3 bases are TGTGCCAGCTCACCAGATCAGTTGAACACTGAAGCTTTCTTT. Translated, it gives CASSPDQLNTEAFF.

The V gene is TRBV5-1, the J gene TRBJ2-1, with no clear D. The V gene's germline CDR1 is SGHRS and CDR2 YFSETQ. Trimming took off 1 base at V and 8 bases at J, with 19 bases between the two ends. This CDR3 has 16 amino acids. The DNA for the CDR3 is TGCGCCAGCAGCTTGTACTTCCCCCAAAATCGAGATGAGCAGTTCTTC. This codes for CASSLYFPQNRDEQFF. Complete variable domain (other parts from reference TRBV5-1 and TRBJ2-1): KAGVTQTPRYLIKTRGQQVTLSCSPISGHRSVSWYQQTPGQGLQFLFEYFSETQRNKGNFPGRFSGRQFSNSRSEMNVSTLELGDSALYLCASSLYFPQNRDEQFFGPGTRLTVL.

The V call is TRBV15, the J call TRBJ2-5; D might be TRBD2 (6 bases). The V end was cut by 5 bases, the J end by 7 bases, with 17 bases between. The CDR3 totals 14 residues. CDR1 LNHNV and CDR2 YYDKDF come from the germline V gene (reference sequence). CDR3 region: CATSGEEQARTQYF. DNA for the CDR3: TGTGCCACCAGCGGGGAGGAACAGGCTCGGACCCAGTACTTC.

The chain has TRBV5-1 and TRBJ2-1; D not resolved. The CDR3 runs to 13 residues. CDR1 and CDR2 from the germline V gene are SGHRS and YFSETQ. With 1 base removed from V and 6 bases from J, the gap between germline ends came to 8 bases. CDR3: CASSLTATNEQFF. The CDR3 bases are TGCGCCAGCAGCTTGACAGCAACCAATGAGCAGTTCTTC.

J is TRBJ1-2 and V is TRBV7-2, with TRBD1 identical over 7 bases. The CDR3 consists of 15 residues. CDR1 and CDR2 (germline): SGHTA, FQGNSA. V lost 4 bases to trimming and J lost 1 base; unmatched junction nucleotides: 6. DNA of the CDR3: TGTGCCAGCAGCTCCCCAGGGGGGGATAACTATGGCTACACCTTC. Its protein product is CASSSPGGDNYGYTF.

This clonotype was counted at least ten times. The J gene is TRBJ2-2, the V gene TRBV6-5; tentatively, D is TRBD2 (6 bases). CDR1 and CDR2 (germline): MNHEY, SVGAGI. V lost 6 bases, J lost 6 bases, and 8 bases lay in between. The CDR3 is made up of 12 amino acids. CDR3 protein: CASRREAGELFF. The CDR3 nucleotides are TGTGCCAGCAGGAGGGAGGCCGGGGAGCTGTTTTTT.

CDR3 coding DNA: TGTGCCAGCAGCGGGACAGGCTTAATCTCTGGAAACACCATATATTTT. Translating gives CASSGTGLISGNTIYF. The chain employs TRBV9 and TRBJ1-3, with TRBD1 matching 7 bases. This CDR3 comprises 16 residues. Losses at the gene ends were 3 bases for V and 0 bases for J; bases not matched to a gene: 6. Germline V gives CDR1 SGDLS, CDR2 YYNGEE. Looking up the rest from reference TRBV9 and TRBJ1-3 gives the full variable domain: DSGVTQTPKHLITATGQRVTLRCSPRSGDLSVYWYQQSLDQGLQFLIQYYNGEERAKGNILERFSAQQFPDLHSELNLSSLELGDSALYFCASSGTGLISGNTIYFGEGSWLTVV.

Only a few counts were recorded for this clonotype. The DNA for the CDR3 is TGTGCCAGCAACGAACATGGATGGGACTATGGCTACACCTTC. Protein sequence: CASNEHGWDYGYTF. This chain connects TRBV6-5 to TRBJ1-2, with D unresolved. The CDR3 is made up of 14 amino acids. Germline CDR1 reads MNHEY; CDR2 reads SVGAGI. V was pared by 7 bases and J by 3 bases, with 15 bases between.

This clonotype was seen only a few times. The chain employs TRBV30 and TRBJ2-3, with no clear D. Looked up from germline, CDR1 is GTSNPN and CDR2 is SVGIG (reference sequence). V dropped 7 bases and J dropped 4 bases, with 18 bases sitting between them. The CDR3 is 14 residues long. CDR3 protein: CASLTYPRADTQYF. The CDR3 DNA reads as TGTGCCTCCTTGACGTACCCCCGGGCAGATACGCAGTATTTT.

The table lists this clonotype with a few counts. This chain links TRBV20-1 with TRBJ2-1, with 8 positions matching TRBD1. The CDR3 extends over 14 amino acids. Germline lookup yields CDR1 DFQATT and CDR2 SNEGSKA (reference sequence). Trimming at V came to 3 bases and at J to 6 bases, leaving 7 bases not matched to a gene. The CDR3 nucleotides are TGCAGTGCTAGTCCCCAGGGGGCTGGCAATGAGCAGTTCTTC. Amino acid sequence: CSASPQGAGNEQFF.

This clonotype occurred a few times. This chain uses TRBV5-1 with TRBJ2-7, with unresolved D. The CDR3 extends over 15 amino acids. Germline CDR1 and CDR2: SGHRS and YFSETQ. Trimming left V 3 bases short and J 0 bases short, with 13 bases between. As DNA, the CDR3 is TGCGCCAGCAGCTCCTTTGGGCCCCCCTCCTACGAGCAGTACTTC. Protein: CASSSFGPPSYEQYF.

This clonotype has a count of ten or more. The chain joins TRBV16 to TRBJ1-3; 8 positions agree with TRBD1. Trimming at V came to 3 bases and at J to 4 bases, leaving 5 bases not matched to a gene. The CDR3 sequence is 15 residues long. Germline V gene lookup returns CDR1 KGHSY and CDR2 FQNENV. CDR3 region: CASSQDRVEGNTIYF. The DNA for the CDR3 is TGTGCCAGCAGCCAGGACAGGGTGGAAGGAAACACCATATATTTT.

This clonotype has only a few counts. CDR3 protein: CATSDLQAIRGSYNEQFF. Here the CDR3 DNA reads TGTGCCACCAGTGATTTGCAGGCCATCAGGGGATCCTACAATGAGCAGTTCTTC. The V and J genes are TRBV24-1 and TRBJ2-1; perhaps TRBD1 as D (6 bases). V shed 0 bases and J shed 1 base, with 15 bases lying between them. Germline V gives CDR1 KGHDR, CDR2 SFDVKD. The CDR3 is 18 residues long.

The chain carries TRBV20-1 and TRBJ2-5, with 7 bases fitting TRBD1. J gave up 3 bases and V 4 bases, and 2 bases lay outside the gene matches. The CDR3 is 12 amino acids. Germline lookup yields CDR1 DFQATT and CDR2 SNEGSKA (reference sequence). This chain's CDR3 is CSATDREETQYF. CDR3 DNA sequence: TGCAGTGCTACCGACAGGGAAGAGACCCAGTACTTC.

Notes on this clonotype: One junction end disagrees with the germline gene, perhaps due to a read error. The V gene is TRBV2, the J gene TRBJ1-2; perhaps TRBD1 as D (5 bases). The CDR3 is 13 amino acids. The germline V gene has CDR1 SNHLY and CDR2 FYNNEI. The CDR3 coding sequence is TGTGCCAGCAGCCGGACCGGGGGAATCGCGCGGGCTTTC. It is translated as CASSRTGGIARAF.

J is TRBJ2-1 and V is TRBV27; 9 positions match TRBD2. The germline V gene encodes CDR1 MNHEY and CDR2 SMNVEV (reference sequence). This CDR3 has 15 amino acids. The V gene end was trimmed by 4 bases and the J gene end by 8 bases; junction bases not matched to a gene: 9. CDR3 amino acids: CASSSTGLARHEQFF. DNA of the CDR3: TGTGCCAGCAGTTCCACGGGACTAGCCAGGCATGAGCAGTTCTTC.

This clonotype was counted between two and nine times. The J gene is TRBJ2-5, the V gene TRBV10-3; D might be TRBD1 (5 bases). Germline values: CDR1 ENHRY, CDR2 SYGVKD. Deletions cut 0 bases from V and 4 bases from J, with 9 bases between. This CDR3 comprises 14 residues. The CDR3 DNA is TGTGCCATCAGTGAGTCGACTGGGGCAGAGACCCAGTACTTC. This sequence encodes CAISESTGAETQYF.

Ten or more counts support this clonotype. The V and J genes are TRBV20-1 and TRBJ2-7, with D possibly being TRBD1 (6 bases). V was clipped by 7 bases and J by 1 base, with 17 bases between them. CDR1 is DFQATT and CDR2 is SNEGSKA in the germline V gene (reference sequence). CDR3 length: 14 amino acids. The CDR3, as DNA: TGCAGTGTCGAAGGTACAGGGAATTCCTACGAGCAGTACTTC. Translated, it gives CSVEGTGNSYEQYF.

The chain recombines TRBV7-2 with TRBJ2-1; 7 bases match TRBD1. The CDR3 runs to 15 residues. Trimming removed 4 bases from V and 5 bases from J; junction bases left unmatched: 8. CDR1 is SGHTA and CDR2 is FQGNSA in the germline V gene. The DNA of the CDR3 is TGTGCCAGCAGCTCAATCTGGACAGGAAACAATGAGCAGTTCTTC. Protein product: CASSSIWTGNNEQFF.